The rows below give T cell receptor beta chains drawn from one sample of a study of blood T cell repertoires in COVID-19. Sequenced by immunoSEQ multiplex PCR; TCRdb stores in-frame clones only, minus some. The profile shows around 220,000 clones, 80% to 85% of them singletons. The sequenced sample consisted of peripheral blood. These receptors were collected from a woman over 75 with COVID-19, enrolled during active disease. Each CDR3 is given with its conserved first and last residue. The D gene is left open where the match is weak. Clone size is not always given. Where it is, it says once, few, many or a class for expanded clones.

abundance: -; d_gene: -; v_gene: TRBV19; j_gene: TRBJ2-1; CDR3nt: TGTGCCAGTAGTAGTGATAAGCTAAGCTACAATGAGCAGTTCTTC; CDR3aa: CASSSDKLSYNEQFF
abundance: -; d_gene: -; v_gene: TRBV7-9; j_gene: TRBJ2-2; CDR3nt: TGTGCCGTCGCGGAGGTTCAAAGGCTGTTTTTT; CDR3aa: CAVAEVQRLFF
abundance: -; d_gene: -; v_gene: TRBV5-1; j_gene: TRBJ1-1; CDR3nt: TGCGCCAGCAGCTTGGTCCTAAACACTGAAGCTTTCTTT; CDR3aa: CASSLVLNTEAFF
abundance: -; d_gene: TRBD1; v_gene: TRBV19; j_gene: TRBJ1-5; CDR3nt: TGTGCCAGTAGAGAGACAGGGAATCAGCCCCAGCATTTT; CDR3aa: CASRETGNQPQHF
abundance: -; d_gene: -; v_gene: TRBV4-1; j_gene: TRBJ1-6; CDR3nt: TGCGCCAGCAGCCAAGATCGGGAACAGGGCTCCTATAATTCACCCCTCCACTTT; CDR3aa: CASSQDREQGSYNSPLHF
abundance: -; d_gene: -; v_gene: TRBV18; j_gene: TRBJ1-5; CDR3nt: TGTGCCAGCTCACCGGCGGGGGATCAGCCCCAGCATTTT; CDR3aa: CASSPAGDQPQHF
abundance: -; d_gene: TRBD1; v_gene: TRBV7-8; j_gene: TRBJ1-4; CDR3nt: TGTGCCAGCAGTTCGGACAGGGGAATGAAACTGTTTTTT; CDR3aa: CASSSDRGMKLFF
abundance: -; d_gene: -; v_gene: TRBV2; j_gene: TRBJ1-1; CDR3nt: TGTGCCAGCAGTGCCCCCACCGACAAGAACACTGAAGCTTTCTTT; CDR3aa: CASSAPTDKNTEAFF
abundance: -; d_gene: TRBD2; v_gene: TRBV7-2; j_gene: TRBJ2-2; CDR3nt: TGTGCCAGCAGCCTCCGATGGGGGGGAGACACCGGGGAGCTGTTTTTT; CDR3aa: CASSLRWGGDTGELFF
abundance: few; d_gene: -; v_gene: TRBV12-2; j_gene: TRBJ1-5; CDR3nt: TGTGCAAGTCGCTTTACAGGGGGCAATCAGCCCCAGCATTTT; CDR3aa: CASRFTGGNQPQHF
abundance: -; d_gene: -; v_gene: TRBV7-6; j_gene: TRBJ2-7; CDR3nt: TGTGCCAGCAGCCCGCCGGGACAATGGTGGGAGCAGTACTTC; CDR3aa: CASSPPGQWWEQYF
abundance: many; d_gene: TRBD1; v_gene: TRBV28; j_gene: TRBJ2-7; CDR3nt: TGTGCCAGCAGTTCCCGACAGGGGGCATACTACGAGCAGTACTTC; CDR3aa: CASSSRQGAYYEQYF
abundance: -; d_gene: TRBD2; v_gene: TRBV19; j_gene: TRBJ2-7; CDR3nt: TGTGCCAGTAGGGGACTAGCGGACTACGAGCAGTACTTC; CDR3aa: CASRGLADYEQYF
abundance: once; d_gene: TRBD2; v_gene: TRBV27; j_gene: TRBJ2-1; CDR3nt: TGTGCCAGCAGTTCCTCACTAGCGGGTGGAAGCTACAATGAGCAGTTCTTC; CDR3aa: CASSSSLAGGSYNEQFF
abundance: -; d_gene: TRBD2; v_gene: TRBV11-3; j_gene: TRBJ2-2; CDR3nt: TGTGCCAGCAGCCAATCTCTAGATACTAGCGGGAGGCCCTACACCGGGGAGCTGTTTTTT; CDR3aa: CASSQSLDTSGRPYTGELFF
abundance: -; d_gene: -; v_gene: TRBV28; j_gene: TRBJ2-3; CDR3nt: TGTGCCAGCAGGCCTACATCTCCGGAGGGAGCAAGTCAGTATTTT; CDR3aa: CASRPTSPEGASQYF
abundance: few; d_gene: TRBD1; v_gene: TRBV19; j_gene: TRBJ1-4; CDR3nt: TGTGCCAGTAGGGAAACAGGGGGCGGTGAAAAACTGTTTTTT; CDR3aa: CASRETGGGEKLFF
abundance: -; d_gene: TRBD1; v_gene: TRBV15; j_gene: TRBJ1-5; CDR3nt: TGTGCCACCAGCAGAGGGAACCGGGACAGGGAGCCTTATAGCAATCAGCCCCAGCATTTT; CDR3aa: CATSRGNRDREPYSNQPQHF
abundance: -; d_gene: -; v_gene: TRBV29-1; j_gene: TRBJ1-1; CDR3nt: TGCAGCGTGCACGGGATAGCTTACAACACTGAAGCTTTCTTT; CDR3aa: CSVHGIAYNTEAFF
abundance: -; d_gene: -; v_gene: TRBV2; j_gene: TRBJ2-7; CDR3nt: TGTGCCAGCAGAAGGAGGACCGAGCAGTACTTC; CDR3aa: CASRRRTEQYF
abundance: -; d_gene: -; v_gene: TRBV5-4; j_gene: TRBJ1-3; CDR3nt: TGTGCCAGCAGCTCAGATCGTGCCTCTGGAAACACCATATATTTT; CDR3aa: CASSSDRASGNTIYF
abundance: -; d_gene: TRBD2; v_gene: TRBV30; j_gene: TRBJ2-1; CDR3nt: TGTGCCTGGGCCTACGGACTAGACTCCTACAATGAGCAGTTCTTC; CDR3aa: CAWAYGLDSYNEQFF
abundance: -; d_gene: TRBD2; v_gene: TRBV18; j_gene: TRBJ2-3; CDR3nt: TGTGCCAGCTCACCACAAGGACTAGCGGGAGGGCCGCGGGCAGATACGCAGTATTTT; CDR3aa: CASSPQGLAGGPRADTQYF
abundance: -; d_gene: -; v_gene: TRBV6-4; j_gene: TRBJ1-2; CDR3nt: -; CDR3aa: CASSTSKGLTGYTF
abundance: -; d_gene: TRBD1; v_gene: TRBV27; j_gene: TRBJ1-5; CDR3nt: TGTGCCAGCAGGGGGACAGGGGGGGGATTCAATCAGCCCCAGCATTTT; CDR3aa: CASRGTGGGFNQPQHF
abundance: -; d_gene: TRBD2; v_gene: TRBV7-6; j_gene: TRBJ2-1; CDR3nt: TGTGCCAGCAGCTTGCGGGAGGAGCAGTTCTTC; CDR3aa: CASSLREEQFF
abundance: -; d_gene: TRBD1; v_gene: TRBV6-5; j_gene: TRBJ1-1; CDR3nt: TGTGCCAGCAGTTACTCGCCTACAGGGGACACTGAAGCTTTCTTT; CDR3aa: CASSYSPTGDTEAFF
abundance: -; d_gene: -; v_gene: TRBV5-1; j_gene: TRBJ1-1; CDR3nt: TGCGCCAGCAGCTTTGGACAGATGAACACTGAAGCTTTCTTT; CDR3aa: CASSFGQMNTEAFF
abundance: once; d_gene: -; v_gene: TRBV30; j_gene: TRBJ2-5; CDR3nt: TGTGCCTGGAGCACAACCGCCCAAGAGACCCAGTACTTC; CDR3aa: CAWSTTAQETQYF
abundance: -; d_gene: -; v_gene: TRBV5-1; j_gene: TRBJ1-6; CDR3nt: TGCGCCAGCAGCTTGACTGAGTATAATTCACCCCTCCACTTT; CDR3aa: CASSLTEYNSPLHF
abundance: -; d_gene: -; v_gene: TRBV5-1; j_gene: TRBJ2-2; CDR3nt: TGCGCCAGCAGTCTTCCGGACTCCTACACCGGGGAGCTGTTTTTT; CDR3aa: CASSLPDSYTGELFF